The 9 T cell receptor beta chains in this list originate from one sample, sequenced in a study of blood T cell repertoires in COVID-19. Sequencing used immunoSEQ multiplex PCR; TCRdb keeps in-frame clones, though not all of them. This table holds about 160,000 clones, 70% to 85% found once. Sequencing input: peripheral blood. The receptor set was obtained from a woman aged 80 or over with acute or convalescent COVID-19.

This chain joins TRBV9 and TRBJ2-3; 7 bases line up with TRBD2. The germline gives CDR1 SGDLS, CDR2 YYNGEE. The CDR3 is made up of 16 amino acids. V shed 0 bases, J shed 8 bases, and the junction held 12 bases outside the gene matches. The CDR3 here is CASSVGGTTGRGTQYF. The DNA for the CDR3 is TGTGCCAGCAGCGTAGGGGGGACTACCGGTAGGGGTACGCAGTATTTT.

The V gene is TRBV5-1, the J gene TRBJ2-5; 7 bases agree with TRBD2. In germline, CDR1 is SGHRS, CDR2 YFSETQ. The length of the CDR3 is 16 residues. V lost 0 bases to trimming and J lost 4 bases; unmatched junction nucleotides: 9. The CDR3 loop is CASSLEPRGRVETQYF. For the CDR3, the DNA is TGCGCCAGCAGCTTGGAACCCCGCGGGAGAGTAGAGACCCAGTACTTC.

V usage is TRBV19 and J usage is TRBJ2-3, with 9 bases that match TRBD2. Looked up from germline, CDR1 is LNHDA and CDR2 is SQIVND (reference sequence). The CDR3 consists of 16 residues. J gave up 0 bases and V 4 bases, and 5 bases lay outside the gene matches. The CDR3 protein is CASSNPSGASTDTQYF. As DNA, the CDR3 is TGTGCCAGTAGTAACCCTAGCGGGGCTAGCACAGATACGCAGTATTTT.

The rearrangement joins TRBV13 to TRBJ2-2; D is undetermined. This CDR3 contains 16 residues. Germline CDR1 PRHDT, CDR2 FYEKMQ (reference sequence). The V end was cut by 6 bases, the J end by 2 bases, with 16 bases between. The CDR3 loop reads CASRPRLRQNTGELFF. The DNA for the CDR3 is TGTGCCAGCAGACCAAGACTGCGGCAAAACACCGGGGAGCTGTTTTTT. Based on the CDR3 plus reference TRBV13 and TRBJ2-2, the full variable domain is AAGVIQSPRHLIKEKRETATLKCYPIPRHDTVYWYQQGPGQDPQFLISFYEKMQSDKGSIPDRFSAQQFSDYHSELNMSSLELGDSALYFCASRPRLRQNTGELFFGEGSRLTVL.

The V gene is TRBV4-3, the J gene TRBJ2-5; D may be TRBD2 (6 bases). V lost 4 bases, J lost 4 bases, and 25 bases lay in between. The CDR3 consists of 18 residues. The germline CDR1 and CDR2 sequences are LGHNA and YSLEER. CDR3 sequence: CASSRDLSGGRRRETQYF. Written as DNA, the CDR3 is TGCGCCAGCAGCCGAGACCTTAGCGGTGGGAGGAGGCGAGAGACCCAGTACTTC.

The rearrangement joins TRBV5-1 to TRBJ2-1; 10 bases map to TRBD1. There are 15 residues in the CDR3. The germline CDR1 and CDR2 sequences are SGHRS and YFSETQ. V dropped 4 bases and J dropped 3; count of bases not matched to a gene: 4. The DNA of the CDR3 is TGCGCCAGCAGCCCCCGGGACAGGGGCTACAATGAGCAGTTCTTC. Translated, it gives CASSPRDRGYNEQFF.

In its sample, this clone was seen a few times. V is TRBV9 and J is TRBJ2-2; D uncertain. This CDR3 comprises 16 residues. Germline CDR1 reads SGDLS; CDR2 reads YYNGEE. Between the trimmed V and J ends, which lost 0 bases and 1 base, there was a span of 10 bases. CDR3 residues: CASSVDAPGNTGELFF. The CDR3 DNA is TGTGCCAGCAGCGTAGACGCCCCCGGGAACACCGGGGAGCTGTTTTTT.

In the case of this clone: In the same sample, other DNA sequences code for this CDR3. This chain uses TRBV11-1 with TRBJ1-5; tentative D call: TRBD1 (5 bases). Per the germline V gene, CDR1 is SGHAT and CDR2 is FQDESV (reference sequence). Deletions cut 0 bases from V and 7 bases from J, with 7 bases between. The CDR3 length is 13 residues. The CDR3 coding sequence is TGTGCCAGCAGCTTAGCTCAGGGCCAGCCCCAGCATTTT. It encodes CASSLAQGQPQHF.

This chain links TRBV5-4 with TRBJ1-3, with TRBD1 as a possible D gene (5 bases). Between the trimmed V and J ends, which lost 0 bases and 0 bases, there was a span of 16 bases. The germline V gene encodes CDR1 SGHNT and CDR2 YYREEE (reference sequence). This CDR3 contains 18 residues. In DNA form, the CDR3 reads TGTGCCAGCAGCTTGGCCGCGGGGCTAACGAGCTCTGGAAACACCATATATTTT. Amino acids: CASSLAAGLTSSGNTIYF.